A selection of T cell receptor beta chains follows, all from one sample in a study of OX40 agonist ivuxolimab in advanced cancers. Profiling relied on immunoSEQ multiplex PCR, and the TCRdb table lists in-frame clones only, not all of them. There are roughly 30,000 clones in the sample; 70% to 90% occur only once, and 28% lies in the top ten. Sample: CD4+ or CD8+ T cells sorted from blood, taken in a trial of the OX40 agonist ivuxolimab. The source is an adult with an advanced solid tumor such as melanoma, head and neck, liver or kidney cancer. Each CDR3 is given with its conserved first and last residue. A D gene is named only where the DNA matches it firmly. Rows may omit the clone size; those that give it use once, few, many or a size class.

NA	TRBV11-3	TRBJ2-1	many	TGTGCCAGCACCCCAGGAGGAGGGGGGGCGCTCAATGAGCAGTTCTTC	CASTPGGGGALNEQFF
NA	TRBV2	TRBJ2-3	NA	TGTGCCAGCAGCGAAAACCCTGACAGGTTCACAGATACGCAGTATTTT	CASSENPDRFTDTQYF
NA	TRBV10-3	TRBJ1-6	NA	TGTGCCATCAGGGCAGGGGACCGTAATTCACCCCTCCACTTT	CAIRAGDRNSPLHF
NA	TRBV5-4	TRBJ2-7	NA	TGTGCCAGCAGCTTGGGTCCAGGGGCGGTCGGGCAGTACTTC	CASSLGPGAVGQYF
NA	TRBV19	TRBJ2-2	NA	TGTGCCAGTAGACTCGGGGGTGGCGGGGAGCTGTTTTTT	CASRLGGGGELFF
TRBD1	TRBV6-6	TRBJ1-1	NA	TGTGCCAGCAGTACTACAGGGGATCTGAACACTGAAGCTTTCTTT	CASSTTGDLNTEAFF
TRBD1	TRBV19	TRBJ1-4	NA	TGTGCCAGTAGTCGGACAGGGGGCGTTGAAAAACTGTTTTTT	CASSRTGGVEKLFF
NA	TRBV28	TRBJ1-1	NA	TGTGCCAGCAGTTTAGAACATCTCCAGGTAGGCACTGAAGCTTTCTTT	CASSLEHLQVGTEAFF
TRBD1	TRBV7-9	TRBJ1-5	NA	TGTGCCAGCAGCTCGACAGGGAATCAGCCCCAGCATTTT	CASSSTGNQPQHF
NA	TRBV29-1	TRBJ2-7	NA	TGCAGCGTTGAAGTGAGTGTCTACGAGCAGTACTTC	CSVEVSVYEQYF
NA	TRBV7-9	TRBJ2-3	many	TGTGCCAGCAGCTTAGGAGCAGGCTCCTCTACGCAGTATTTT	CASSLGAGSSTQYF
TRBD1	TRBV7-9	TRBJ2-7	NA	TGTGCCAGCAGCCCAGGGACAGGGGGCAATAACGAGCAGTACTTC	CASSPGTGGNNEQYF
NA	TRBV7-8	TRBJ2-5	NA	TGTGCCAGCAGCTTAGAAATGGGAGAGACCCAGTACTTC	CASSLEMGETQYF